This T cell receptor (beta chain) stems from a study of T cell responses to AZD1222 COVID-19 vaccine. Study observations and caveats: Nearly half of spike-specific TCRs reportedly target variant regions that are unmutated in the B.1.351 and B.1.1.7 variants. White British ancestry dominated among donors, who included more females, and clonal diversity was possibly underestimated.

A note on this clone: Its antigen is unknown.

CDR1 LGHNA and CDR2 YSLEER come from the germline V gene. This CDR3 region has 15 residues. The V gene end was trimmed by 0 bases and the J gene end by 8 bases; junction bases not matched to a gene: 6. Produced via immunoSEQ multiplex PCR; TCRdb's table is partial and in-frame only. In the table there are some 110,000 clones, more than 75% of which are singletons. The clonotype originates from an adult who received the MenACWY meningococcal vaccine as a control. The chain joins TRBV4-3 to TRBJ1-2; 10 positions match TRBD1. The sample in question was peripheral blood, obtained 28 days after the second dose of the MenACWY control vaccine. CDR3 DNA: TGCGCCAGCAGCCAAGATCGACAGGGGGCTAGCGGCTACACCTTC. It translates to CASSQDRQGASGYTF.